This T cell receptor (beta chain) was documented in a study of shared clonotypes between healthy human individuals. Study results and limitations: The study found roughly 5% of naive CD4 clonotypes shared across four donors.

Several immunoSEQ plates received, in even portions, the genomic DNA of each subset. Assay: immunoSEQ multiplex PCR; the TCRdb copy retains only in-frame clones and omits some. The sample shows some 900,000 clones, 60% to 85% of them seen only once. For this clone: Its antigen is unknown.

The CDR3 contains 15 residues. After removal of 4 bases from V and 4 bases from J, the junction contained 7 bases not matched to a gene. CDR1 is SGHNT, CDR2 YYREEE, per germline (reference sequence). The TCR comes from a man aged 18 to 29 in good health. The sample consisted of memory CD4+ T cells sorted from blood. As for subset: CD45RA-negative fraction. The rearrangement uses TRBV5-4 and TRBJ2-1, with 8 bases fitting TRBD2. CDR3 region: CASSMGLGGYNEQFF. CDR3 DNA sequence: TGTGCCAGCAGCATGGGACTAGGGGGTTACAATGAGCAGTTCTTC. The complete variable domain, with remaining parts taken from reference TRBV5-4 and TRBJ2-1, reads ETGVTQSPTHLIKTRGQQVTLRCSSQSGHNTVSWYQQALGQGPQFIFQYYREEENGRGNFPPRFSGLQFPNYSSELNVNALELDDSALYLCASSMGLGGYNEQFFGPGTRLTVL.